This record covers a single T cell receptor beta chain. Its specific antigen is unknown. Base qualities are not at hand, and no much larger clone is one base apart. The library was generated by the immunoSEQ multiplex PCR assay. TCRdb carries this immuneACCESS record with in-frame sequences only. Its versions omit some clonotypes, under half of them owing to an unresolved V gene in the studies checked, with the rest unexplained. The sample includes some 130,000 clones, with about 92% observed a single time. Clones ranked in the top ten supply roughly 1.7% of the sample. This record belongs to a study of control samples from healthy donors and cancer patients (dated by TCRdb to 2020 to 2022). V ends up 2 bases short and J 10 bases short, with an unmatched junction base count of 9. The CDR3 contains 14 residues, cysteine and phenylalanine counted. Just CDR3 DNA is preserved here, 42 bases in frame from base 1. For CDR1 and CDR2, the germline V gene (reference sequence) lists GTSNPN and SVGIG.

Here the chain combines TRBV30 and TRBJ1-4, and 8 bases in between align with TRBD1. This receptor was identified in a man between 50 and 59 years old with head and neck cancer. The sequenced sample was PBMCs. CDR3 loop: CAWSLDRVQGKLFF. The nucleotide sequence is TGTGCCTGGAGTCTGGACAGGGTTCAAGGAAAACTGTTTTTT.